Reported below is one T cell receptor (beta chain). Time point: after dendritic cell vaccination, including at tumor progression/relapse. The data originate from a study of glioma-infiltrating T cells after dendritic cell vaccination. Across the whole study: Autologous tumor lysate was loaded overnight onto monocyte-derived dendritic cells grown 7 to 8 days with IL-4 and GM-CSF.

Trimming cost V 4 bases and J 2 bases; bases outside gene matches: 7. Germline lookup yields CDR1 SGHAT and CDR2 FQNNGV. This CDR3 spans 15 amino acids. The PCR used 60 V beta and 13 J beta primers. The method was immunoSEQ multiplex PCR; TCRdb's version includes in-frame clones alone and lacks a portion of them. The top ten hold 15% to 17% of the sample, which has tens of thousands of clones, about 80% seen once. V usage is TRBV11-2 and J usage is TRBJ2-7, with 8 bases fitting TRBD2. Specimen: blood, collected after dendritic cell vaccination. The clonotype was recovered from a human donor with glioblastoma. This chain's CDR3 is CASSSTGGRAYEQYF. CDR3 DNA sequence: TGTGCCAGCAGCTCAACGGGGGGGCGGGCCTACGAGCAGTACTTC.